Included here is one TCR beta chain sequence, with context. Antigen: not known. Generated by immunoSEQ multiplex PCR, the TCRdb table keeps only in-frame clones and is missing some. This sample yields about 2.1 million clones, of which around 93% are seen a single time; over 1.5% belongs to the top ten. Germline lookup yields CDR1 SGHRS and CDR2 YFSETQ. The V and J ends lost 3 bases and 2 bases, in that order; junction bases with no gene match: 4. This CDR3 is 15 amino acids long. This specimen comes from a study of shared clonotypes between healthy human individuals. Broader study findings: Generation probabilities were higher for clonotypes shared across all four sorted-subset donors than for unshared ones. Collection of samples was limited to blood; tissue repertoires likely differ.

Positively selected for CCR7, the CD45RO-negative cells used as naive CD8 cells excluded terminally differentiated effector memory CD45RA+ cells. The clonotype comes from a man aged 18 to 29 in good health. Some clones in this sample may be carry-over from other donors' samples. The chain recombines TRBV5-1 with TRBJ2-1; 8 bases map to TRBD2. The sequenced material came from naive CD8+ T cells from PBMCs. The DNA of the CDR3 is TGCGCCAGCAGCTCAAGCGGGAGCCCCTACAATGAGCAGTTCTTC. It translates to CASSSSGSPYNEQFF.